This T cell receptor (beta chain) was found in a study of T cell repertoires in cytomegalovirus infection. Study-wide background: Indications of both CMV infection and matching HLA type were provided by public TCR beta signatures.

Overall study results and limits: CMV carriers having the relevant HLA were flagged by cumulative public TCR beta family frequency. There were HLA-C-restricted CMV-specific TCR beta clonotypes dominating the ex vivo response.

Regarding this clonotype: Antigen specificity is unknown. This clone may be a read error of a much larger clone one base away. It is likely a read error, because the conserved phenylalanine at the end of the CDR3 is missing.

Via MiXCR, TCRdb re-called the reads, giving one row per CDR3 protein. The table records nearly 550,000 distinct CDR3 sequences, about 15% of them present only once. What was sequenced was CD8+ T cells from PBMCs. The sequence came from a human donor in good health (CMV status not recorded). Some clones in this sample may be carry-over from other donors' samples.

CDR3 DNA sequence: TGTGCCAGCAGCTTGATAGGGAGCTCCTATAATTCACCCCTCCACTCT. This encodes CASSLIGSSYNSPLHS. The chain joins TRBV11-2 to TRBJ1-6; D is undetermined. The V end lost 3 bases, the J end lost 0 bases, and 9 bases lay between the germline ends. This CDR3 region has 16 residues. Per the germline V gene, CDR1 is SGHAT and CDR2 is FQNNGV.